This T cell receptor (beta chain) comes out of a study of shared clonotypes between healthy human individuals. Libraries were prepared by immunoSEQ multiplex PCR; TCRdb keeps only in-frame clonotypes and omits some of them. The top ten hold around an eighth of the sample, which has about 480,000 clones, about 75% seen once. V lost 0 bases, J lost 8 bases, and 16 bases lay in between. The length of the CDR3 is 15 residues. Germline V gene sequence: CDR1 LGHNA, CDR2 YNFKEQ. The sample comprised PBMCs. The chain uses TRBV4-2 and TRBJ1-2; D is unclear. The sequence came from a woman aged 40 to 55 in good health. Some clones in this sample may be carry-over from other donors' samples. CDR3 amino acids: CASSQDHQDELGYTF. CDR3 sequence (DNA): TGTGCCAGCAGCCAAGATCACCAGGATGAATTAGGCTACACCTTC.